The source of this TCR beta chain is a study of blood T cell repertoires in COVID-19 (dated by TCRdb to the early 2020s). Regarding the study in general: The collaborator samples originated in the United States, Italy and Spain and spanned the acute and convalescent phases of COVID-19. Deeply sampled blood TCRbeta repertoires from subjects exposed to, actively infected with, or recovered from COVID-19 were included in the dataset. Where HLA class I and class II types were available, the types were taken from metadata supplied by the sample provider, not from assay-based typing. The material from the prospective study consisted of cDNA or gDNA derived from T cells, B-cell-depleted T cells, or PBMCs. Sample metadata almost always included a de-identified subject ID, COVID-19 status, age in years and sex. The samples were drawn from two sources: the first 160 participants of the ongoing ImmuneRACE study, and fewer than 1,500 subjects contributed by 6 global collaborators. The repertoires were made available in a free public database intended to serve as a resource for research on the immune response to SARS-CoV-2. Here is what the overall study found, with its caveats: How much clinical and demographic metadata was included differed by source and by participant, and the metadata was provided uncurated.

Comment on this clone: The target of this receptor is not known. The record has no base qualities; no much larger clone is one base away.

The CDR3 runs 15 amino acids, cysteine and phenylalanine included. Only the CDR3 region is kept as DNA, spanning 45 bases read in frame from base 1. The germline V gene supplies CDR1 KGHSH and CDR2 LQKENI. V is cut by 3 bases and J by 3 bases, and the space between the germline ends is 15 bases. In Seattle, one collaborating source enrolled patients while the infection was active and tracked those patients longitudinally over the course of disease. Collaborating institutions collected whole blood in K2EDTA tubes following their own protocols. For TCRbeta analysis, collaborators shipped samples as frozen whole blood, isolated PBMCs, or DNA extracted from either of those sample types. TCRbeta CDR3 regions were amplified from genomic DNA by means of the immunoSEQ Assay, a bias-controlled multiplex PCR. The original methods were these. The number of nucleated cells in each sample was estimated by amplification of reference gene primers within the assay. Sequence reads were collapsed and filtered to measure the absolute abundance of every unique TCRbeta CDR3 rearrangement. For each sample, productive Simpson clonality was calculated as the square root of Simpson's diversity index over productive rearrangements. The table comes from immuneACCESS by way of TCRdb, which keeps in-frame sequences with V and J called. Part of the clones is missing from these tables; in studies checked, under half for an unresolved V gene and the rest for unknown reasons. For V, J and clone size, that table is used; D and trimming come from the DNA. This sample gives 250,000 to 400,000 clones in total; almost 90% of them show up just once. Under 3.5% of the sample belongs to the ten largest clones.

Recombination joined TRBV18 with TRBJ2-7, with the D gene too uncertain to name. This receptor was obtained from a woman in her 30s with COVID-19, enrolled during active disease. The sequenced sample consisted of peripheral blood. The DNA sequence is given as TGTGCCAGCTCACCTCCCGCCTCACAGAGCTACGAGCAGTACTTC. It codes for CASSPPASQSYEQYF.